The rows below give T cell receptor beta chains drawn from one sample of a study of CD8+CD57+ T cells in acquired aplastic anemia. TCRdb fed the reads into MiXCR, producing one record per CDR3 protein. The top ten hold approximately 61% of the sample, which has about 81,000 distinct CDR3 sequences, less than 60% seen once. The source material was sorted CD4+, CD8+, or CD8+CD57+ T cells (not recorded which) from PBMCs. The receptors here all came from a human donor in good health, serving as a control. Both conserved end residues are part of each CDR3. A D gene is named only where the DNA matches it firmly. For some rows the clone size is stated as once, few or many, or as a class when expanded; others skip it.

d_call	j_call	clone_size	v_call	cdr3_nt	cdr3_aa
.	TRBJ1-4	.	TRBV10-3	TGTGCCATCTCGCAGGGGAATGAAAAACTGTTTTTT	CAISQGNEKLFF
.	TRBJ2-3	.	TRBV2	TGTGCCAGCAACCCCCTGCGATCAGATACGCAGTATTTT	CASNPLRSDTQYF
.	TRBJ1-6	.	TRBV7-9	TGTGCCAGCAGCTTAGATGTTTCACCCCTCCACTTT	CASSLDVSPLHF
TRBD1	TRBJ2-5	few	TRBV15	TGTGCCAGCAGTTGGCCCCCGGGACAGGCGGCGGAAGAGACCCAGTACTTC	CASSWPPGQAAEETQYF
TRBD1	TRBJ2-3	.	TRBV29-1	TGCAGCGCTCGGACAGGGGAGGGACGTAGGACAGATACGCAGTATTTT	CSARTGEGRRTDTQYF
TRBD1	TRBJ1-2	.	TRBV6-1	TGTGCCAGCAGCCCGACAGGGGGAGCTGGCTACACCTTC	CASSPTGGAGYTF
.	TRBJ1-5	few	TRBV4-1	TGCGCCAGCAGCGGGACATTGAATCAGCCCCAGCATTTT	CASSGTLNQPQHF
TRBD1	TRBJ1-1	.	TRBV25-1	TGTGCCAGCAAGGGACAGCCGAACACTGAAGCTTTCTTT	CASKGQPNTEAFF
.	TRBJ1-6	.	TRBV13	TGTGCCAGCAGCTGGGGACTAGCGGGGGGCAATTCACCCCTCCACTTT	CASSWGLAGGNSPLHF
TRBD1	TRBJ1-4	.	TRBV6-1	TGTGCCAGCTGGGGGACAGGCGAACCCAATGAAAAACTGTTTTTT	CASWGTGEPNEKLFF
.	TRBJ1-2	.	TRBV9	TGTGCCAGCAGCGCCCTGACGTTAGACTATGGCTACACCTTC	CASSALTLDYGYTF
.	TRBJ2-3	many	TRBV7-2	TGTGCCAGCAGCCAAAACAGCCTAACAGATACGCAGTATTTT	CASSQNSLTDTQYF
.	TRBJ1-6	.	TRBV25-1	TGTGCCAGCAGTGGGCTGGGGGGTAATTCACCCCTCCACTTT	CASSGLGGNSPLHF
.	TRBJ2-7	.	TRBV25-1	TGTGCCAGCACCCCTAGCCATTCCTACGAGCAGTACTTC	CASTPSHSYEQYF
TRBD1	TRBJ2-1	few	TRBV19	TGTGCCAGTACCGACAGGGCCAATGAGCAGTTCTTC	CASTDRANEQFF
.	TRBJ2-5	.	TRBV9	TGTGCCATCAGCGTAGTTGGGTCGGGACTCTCCCAAGGGACCCAGTACTTC	CAISVVGSGLSQGTQYF
.	TRBJ2-7	many	TRBV7-8	TGTGCCAGCAGCCAGGGGGTAGCGGGAATCTACGAGCAGTACTTC	CASSQGVAGIYEQYF
.	TRBJ1-2	many	TRBV11-1	TGTGCCAGCAGCTTAGTGGGGTCCACGACCATCTATGGCTACACCTTC	CASSLVGSTTIYGYTF
TRBD1	TRBJ1-4	many	TRBV11-1	TGTGCCAGCAGCTTATCGGGACAGGGAATTAATGAAAAACTGTTTTTT	CASSLSGQGINEKLFF
.	TRBJ1-2	.	TRBV10-1	TGCGCCAGCACCGCCGGCAGGGTCGACGGCTACACCTTC	CASTAGRVDGYTF
.	TRBJ2-7	many	TRBV14	TGTGCCAGCAGCCAGGGGCAGCCCCTCCAAGGGGAGCAGTACTTC	CASSQGQPLQGEQYF
.	TRBJ2-7	.	TRBV4-2	TGTGCCAGCAGCCCGGGGGGAGGGGGCGCGAGGGCCGAGCAGTACTTC	CASSPGGGGARAEQYF
.	TRBJ1-5	.	TRBV7-2	TGTGCCAGCAGCTATCGGGGCAATCAGCCCCAGCATTTT	CASSYRGNQPQHF
.	TRBJ1-2	many	TRBV20-1	TGCAGTGCTAGAGATGTTCCCGAAAGGCGTTGGACCTTC	CSARDVPERRWTF
.	TRBJ1-3	.	TRBV28	TGTGCCAGCAGTGACAGAGATACTGGAAACACCATATATTTT	CASSDRDTGNTIYF
.	TRBJ2-3	.	TRBV24-1	TGTGCCACCAGTGATTCCAGGACAGAAGCAGATACGCAGTATTTT	CATSDSRTEADTQYF
.	TRBJ2-3	.	TRBV24-1	TGTGCCACCAGTGATTCCAAATCCACAGATACGCAGTATTTT	CATSDSKSTDTQYF
.	TRBJ2-3	.	TRBV9	TGTGCCAGCAGCGTAGCAGGACCGCAGTATTTT	CASSVAGPQYF
TRBD2	TRBJ2-2	few	TRBV20-1	TGCAGTGCTAGAGATGATCGCGGGAGTCGGTTCACCGGGGAGCTGTTTTTT	CSARDDRGSRFTGELFF
.	TRBJ1-1	.	TRBV5-4	TGTGCCAGCAGCTTGTTGGGGACGGCGAACACTGAAGCTTTCTTT	CASSLLGTANTEAFF
.	TRBJ2-3	.	TRBV10-3	TGTGCCATCAGTGGACAGGACAGCCCAGATACGCAGTATTTT	CAISGQDSPDTQYF
.	TRBJ2-3	.	TRBV15	TGTGCCACCAGCAATGAGCGGACTAGCACAGATACGCAGTATTTT	CATSNERTSTDTQYF
.	TRBJ1-1	.	TRBV10-3	TGTGCCATCAGGGTCGGCAGGGAGAACACTGAAGCTTTCTTT	CAIRVGRENTEAFF
TRBD1	TRBJ2-3	.	TRBV12-3/TRBV12-4	TGTGCCAGCAGTTTAACCCGGGACAGGCGGCCAGCCCCCACGAGCACAGATACGCAGTATTTT	CASSLTRDRRPAPTSTDTQYF
.	TRBJ1-5	.	TRBV19	TGTGCCAGTAGTGCCCGGACAGTGCAACAGCCCCAGCATTTT	CASSARTVQQPQHF